Below are 11 T cell receptor beta chains sequenced from a single sample in a study of blood T cell repertoires in COVID-19. The assay was immunoSEQ multiplex PCR, and TCRdb's table has in-frame clones only and misses some. Of approximately 260,000 clones in the sample, about 80% were seen once. Sequenced material: peripheral blood. Receptors originate from a woman of 80 years or more with acute or convalescent COVID-19.

This clone was detected only a few times. The V and J genes are TRBV6-5 and TRBJ1-3; 9 bases fit TRBD1. J was trimmed by 8 bases and V by 6 bases; bases with no gene match: 8. Germline V lookup: CDR1 MNHEY, CDR2 SVGAGI. The CDR3 contains 14 residues. CDR3 coding DNA: TGTGCCAGCAGAACCAAGACAGGGGGGGACACCATATATTTT. Translation: CASRTKTGGDTIYF.

The V gene is TRBV28, the J gene TRBJ1-2, with 11 bases aligning to TRBD1. V was clipped by 2 bases and J by 2 bases; unmatched bases: 7. The germline V gene encodes CDR1 MDHEN and CDR2 SYDVKM. This CDR3 region has 17 residues. CDR3 protein: CASSLPADRGPNYGYTF. CDR3 in DNA: TGTGCCAGCAGTTTACCCGCGGACAGGGGGCCCAACTATGGCTACACCTTC.

This clone has a single count. V usage is TRBV24-1 and J usage is TRBJ2-1; 7 bases map to TRBD1. Per the germline V gene, CDR1 is KGHDR and CDR2 is SFDVKD. V trimming: 7 bases; J trimming: 9 bases; junction bases outside the gene matches: 8. The CDR3 is 13 amino acids. CDR3 region: CATRPGQNFEQFF. The CDR3 nucleotides read TGTGCCACCAGGCCGGGACAGAATTTTGAGCAGTTCTTC.

The chain couples TRBV4-1 to TRBJ1-4; possibly TRBD1 for D (6 bases). CDR1 is MGHRA and CDR2 is YSYEKL in the germline V gene. The V and J ends lost 9 bases and 13 bases respectively, with 15 bases between them. The CDR3 spans 11 residues. The CDR3 protein is CARKQGEGLFF. CDR3 coding DNA: TGCGCCAGAAAACAGGGTGAAGGACTGTTTTTT.

This clone was counted between two and nine times. The J gene is TRBJ2-6, the V gene TRBV2, with D maybe TRBD2 (5 bases). This CDR3 has 15 residues. The V end lost 6 bases, the J end lost 4 bases, and 13 bases lay between the germline ends. In germline, CDR1 is SNHLY, CDR2 FYNNEI. CDR3 region: CASSRLGGGANVLTF. The CDR3 region has the DNA TGTGCCAGCAGCCGACTCGGAGGAGGGGCCAACGTCCTGACTTTC.

This clone appeared a few times. This rearrangement joins TRBV27 to TRBJ2-1, with 12 nucleotides matching TRBD1. The germline gives CDR1 MNHEY, CDR2 SMNVEV (reference sequence). CDR3 size: 15 residues. V was clipped by 6 bases and J by 4 bases; unmatched bases: 4. DNA of the CDR3: TGTGCCAGCAGCACGGGACAGGGGGCATACAATGAGCAGTTCTTC. Translated, it gives CASSTGQGAYNEQFF.

The rearrangement uses TRBV18 and TRBJ1-2; the D gene is possibly TRBD1 (5 bases). The CDR3 is 12 residues long. Trimming took off 5 bases at V and 9 bases at J, with 13 bases between the two ends. The V gene's germline CDR1 is KGHSH and CDR2 LQKENI. The CDR3 region has the DNA TGTGCCAGCTCAGCCGACAGATTTAGCTACACCTTC. It codes for CASSADRFSYTF.

This chain uses TRBV19 with TRBJ2-7; D is possibly TRBD1 (6 bases). The CDR3 length is 17 residues. The V gene lost 3 bases and the J gene lost 3 bases, with 21 bases spanning the gap. The V gene's germline CDR1 is LNHDA and CDR2 SQIVND (reference sequence). The CDR3 loop is CASSIGRGLTGSYEQYF. The CDR3 DNA sequence: TGTGCCAGTAGTATCGGCAGGGGCCTAACAGGTAGCTACGAGCAGTACTTC.

The rearrangement links TRBV5-6 to TRBJ2-6; TRBD2 is a possible D gene (5 bases). Germline CDR1 and CDR2: SGHDT and YYEEEE. V lost 2 bases to trimming and J lost 0 bases, with 6 bases between them. The length of the CDR3 is 15 residues. CDR3 in amino acids: CASSFRGSGANVLTF. CDR3 sequence (DNA): TGTGCCAGCAGCTTCCGGGGCTCTGGGGCCAACGTCCTGACTTTC. The full variable domain, rest sourced from reference TRBV5-6 and TRBJ2-6, is DAGVTQSPTHLIKTRGQQVTLRCSPKSGHDTVSWYQQALGQGPQFIFQYYEEEERQRGNFPDRFSGHQFPNYSSELNVNALLLGDSALYLCASSFRGSGANVLTFGAGSRLTVL.

The chain joins TRBV4-2 to TRBJ2-3; 11 nucleotides match TRBD2. Unmatched junction bases numbered 13, after V lost 4 bases and J lost 4 bases. Germline V gene sequence: CDR1 LGHNA, CDR2 YNFKEQ. The CDR3 extends over 18 amino acids. The CDR3 nucleotides read TGTGCCAGCAGCCCCAGCGAGGCTAGCGGGGGGAGGGCAGATACGCAGTATTTT. It is translated as CASSPSEASGGRADTQYF.

The chain has TRBV10-3 and TRBJ1-3; 10 bases fit TRBD1. The length of the CDR3 is 18 residues. From germline, CDR1 is ENHRY and CDR2 SYGVKD. After removal of 1 base from V and 0 bases from J, the junction contained 6 bases not matched to a gene. CDR3 sequence: CAISEFGTGALSGNTIYF. As DNA, the CDR3 is TGTGCCATCAGTGAGTTCGGGACAGGGGCCCTCTCTGGAAACACCATATATTTT.